This T cell receptor (beta chain) emerged from a study of T cell responses to AZD1222 COVID-19 vaccine. Study observations and caveats: Seropositive at baseline were only a handful of AZD1222 recipients.

The data were produced by immunoSEQ multiplex PCR, yet TCRdb's version contains in-frame clones alone and is incomplete. Of around 44,000 clones listed, approximately 86% are singletons. The study pooled second doses at about 4 or about 12 weeks. Germline CDR1 GTSNPN, CDR2 SVGIG (reference sequence). Unmatched junction bases numbered 10, after V lost 7 bases and J lost 7 bases. The CDR3 consists of 14 residues. Notes on this clone: As yet, its antigen is unknown.

The receptor was derived from an adult who received the AZD1222 COVID-19 vaccine. The V call is TRBV30, the J call TRBJ2-5, with 12 positions matching TRBD2. Source: peripheral blood, taken 28 days after the second AZD1222 dose. CDR3 sequence (DNA): TGTGCCTTGCCGGGACTAGCGGGTTCCGGGACCCAGTACTTC. The encoded protein is CALPGLAGSGTQYF.